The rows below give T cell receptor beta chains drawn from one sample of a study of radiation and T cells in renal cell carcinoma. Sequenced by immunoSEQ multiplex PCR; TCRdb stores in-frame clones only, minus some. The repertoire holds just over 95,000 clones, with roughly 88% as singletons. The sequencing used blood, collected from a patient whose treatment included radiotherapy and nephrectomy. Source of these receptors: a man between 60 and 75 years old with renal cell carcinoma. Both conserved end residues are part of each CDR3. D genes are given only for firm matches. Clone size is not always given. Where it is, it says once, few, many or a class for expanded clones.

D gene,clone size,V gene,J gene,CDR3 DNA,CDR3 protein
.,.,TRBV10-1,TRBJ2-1,TGCGCCAGCAGTGGTGACAGTCCGAATGAGCAGTTCTTC,CASSGDSPNEQFF
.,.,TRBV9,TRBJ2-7,TGTGCCAGCAGCGTAGACCTAGCTTCCTACGAGCAGTACTTC,CASSVDLASYEQYF
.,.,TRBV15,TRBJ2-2,TGTGCCACCAGCACTAGCCGCGTAGGGGACGCCGGGGAGCTGTTTTTT,CATSTSRVGDAGELFF
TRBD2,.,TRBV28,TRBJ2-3,TGTGCCAGCAGCCCAACTAGCGGGAGGCGCACAGATACGCAGTATTTT,CASSPTSGRRTDTQYF
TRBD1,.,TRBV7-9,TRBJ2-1,TGTGCCAGCAGGTTAGGAGCTGACAGGGGGCGGCAGTTCTTC,CASRLGADRGRQFF
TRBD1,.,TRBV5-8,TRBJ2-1,TGTGCCAGCAGCTCCGGACAGGGGGGGACCTACAATGAGCAGTTCTTC,CASSSGQGGTYNEQFF
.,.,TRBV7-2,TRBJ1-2,TGTGCCAGCAGCCAAGGGCCCTTAGCTAACTATGGCTACACCTTC,CASSQGPLANYGYTF
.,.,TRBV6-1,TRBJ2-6,TGTGCCAGCAGTGATATCGGGTTCGGGAACTCTGGGGCCAACGTCCTGACTTTC,CASSDIGFGNSGANVLTF
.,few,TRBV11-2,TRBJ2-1,TGTGCCAGCAGTGGGCCTGGGAATGAGCAGTTCTTC,CASSGPGNEQFF
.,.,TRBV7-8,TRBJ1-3,TGTGCCAGCAGCCCAAGACAGGCCCGCTCTGGAAACACCATATATTTT,CASSPRQARSGNTIYF
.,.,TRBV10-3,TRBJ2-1,TGTGCCATCAGTGCGAACAATGAGCAGTTCTTC,CAISANNEQFF
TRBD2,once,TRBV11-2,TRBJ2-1,TGTGCCAGCAGCTTCTTCGGGACTAGCGGGTTGTATGGGGAGCAGTTCTTC,CASSFFGTSGLYGEQFF
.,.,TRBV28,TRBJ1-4,TGTGCCAGCAGTTTGATGGGGAACGTGGATGAAAAACTGTTTTTT,CASSLMGNVDEKLFF
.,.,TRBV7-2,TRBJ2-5,TGTGCCATCCAGGGGGGCGATGAGACCCAGTACTTC,CAIQGGDETQYF
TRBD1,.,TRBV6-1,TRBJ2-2,TGTGCCAGCAGTGTGAGGACAGGGACCACCGGGGAGCTGTTTTTT,CASSVRTGTTGELFF
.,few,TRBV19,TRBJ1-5,TGTGCCAGTAGTATAAATTGGGGGGTAAGTCAGCCCCAGCATTTT,CASSINWGVSQPQHF
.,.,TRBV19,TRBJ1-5,TGTGCCAGTAGTTCTGTTAGCAATCAGCCCCAGCATTTT,CASSSVSNQPQHF
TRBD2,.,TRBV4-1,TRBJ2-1,TGCGCCAGCAGCCATCCTAGCGGGGGTTACAATGAGCAGTTCTTC,CASSHPSGGYNEQFF
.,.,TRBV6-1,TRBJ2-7,TGTGCCAGCAGTGAAGCGGACAGCTCCTACGAGCAGTACTTC,CASSEADSSYEQYF
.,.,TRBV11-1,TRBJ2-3,TGTGCCAGCAGCTTATCCAACACAGATACGCAGTATTTT,CASSLSNTDTQYF
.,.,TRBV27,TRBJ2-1,TGTGCCAGCAGTTTATTGGTGGGAGGCTCGTACAATGAGCAGTTCTTC,CASSLLVGGSYNEQFF
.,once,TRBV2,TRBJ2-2,TGTGCCAGCAGTCGACTTGCTACCGGGGAGCTGTTTTTT,CASSRLATGELFF
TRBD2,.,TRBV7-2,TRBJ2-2,TGTGCCAGCAGCGCCTCCGGGACTAGCGCCCTCGACGGTGGGCTGTTTTTT,CASSASGTSALDGGLFF
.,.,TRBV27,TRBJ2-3,TGTGCCAGCAGCCGGGACTGGCCCGCAGATACGCAGTATTTT,CASSRDWPADTQYF
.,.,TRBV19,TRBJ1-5,TGTGCCAGTAGCAAGATGGCGGGGGATCAGCCCCAGCATTTT,CASSKMAGDQPQHF
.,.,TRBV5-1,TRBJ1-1,TGCGCCAGCAGCTTGGCCTTAGGGGCCACCTTACGAGATGTTAACACTGAAGCTTTCTTT,CASSLALGATLRDVNTEAFF
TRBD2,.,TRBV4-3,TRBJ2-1,TGCGCCAGCAGCCCTCGGGTGGCGGGAGGGTACAATGAGCAGTTCTTC,CASSPRVAGGYNEQFF
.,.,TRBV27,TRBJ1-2,TGTGCCAGCAGAATCCCCGGGGGCTATGGCTACACCTTC,CASRIPGGYGYTF
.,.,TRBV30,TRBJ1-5,TGTGCCTGGAGTGTCTCGGGACACAACAATCAGCCCCAGCATTTT,CAWSVSGHNNQPQHF
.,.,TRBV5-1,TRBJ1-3,TGCGCCAGCAGCTCAGGGACGGCCTCTGGAAACACCATATATTTT,CASSSGTASGNTIYF
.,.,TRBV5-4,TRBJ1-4,TGTGCCAGCAGCTGGAACCCAACTAATGAAAAACTGTTTTTT,CASSWNPTNEKLFF
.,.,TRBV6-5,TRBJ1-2,TGTGCCAGCAGTTACTCGAGGGGTGGAGGCTACACCTTC,CASSYSRGGGYTF
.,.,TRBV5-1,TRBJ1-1,TGCGCCAGCAGCTTGGGGGACCGGGAGCTAGGAGCTTTCTTT,CASSLGDRELGAFF
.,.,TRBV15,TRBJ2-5,TGTGCCACCAGCAGAGATCAGGACGACCGGGAGACCCAGTACTTC,CATSRDQDDRETQYF
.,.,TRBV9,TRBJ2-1,TGTGCCAGCAGCGTACTACCTACGTGGCGCCGGGACGAGATTTACAATGAGCAGTTCTTC,CASSVLPTWRRDEIYNEQFF
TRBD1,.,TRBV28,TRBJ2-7,TGTGCCAGCAGTTCGGGCGCCAACTGGGTGACAGGGGCCCCTGGCGAGCAGTACTTC,CASSSGANWVTGAPGEQYF
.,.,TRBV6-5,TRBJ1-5,TGTGCCAGCAGGAGAGTACCGCAAACGCCCCAGCATTTT,CASRRVPQTPQHF
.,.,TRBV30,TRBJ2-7,TGTGCCTGGAAATCAGACATAAGCTCCTACGAGCAGTACTTC,CAWKSDISSYEQYF
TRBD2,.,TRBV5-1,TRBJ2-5,TGCGCCAGCAGCTTGGAAGAACTAGCGGGACTAGAGACCCAGTACTTC,CASSLEELAGLETQYF
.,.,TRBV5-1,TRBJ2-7,TGCGCCAGCAGCTTGCGGCCAGGGTCGGAATACGAGCAGTACTTC,CASSLRPGSEYEQYF
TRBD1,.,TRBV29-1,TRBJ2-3,TGCAGCGTTGAGGGGACAGGGGCTAGCACAGATACGCAGTATTTT,CSVEGTGASTDTQYF
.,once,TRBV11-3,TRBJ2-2,TGTGCCAGCAGCCTCGGACCGAACACCGGGGAGCTGTTTTTT,CASSLGPNTGELFF
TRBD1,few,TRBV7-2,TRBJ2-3,TGTGCCAGCAGCCGACAGGGTTTGGGGAGCACAGATACGCAGTATTTT,CASSRQGLGSTDTQYF
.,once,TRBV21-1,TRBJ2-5,TGTGCCAGCAGCACTTTCACGGACCCCGCCCCAGAGACCCAGTACTTC,CASSTFTDPAPETQYF
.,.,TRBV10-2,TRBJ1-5,TGCGCCAGCACGGGAGGCTTCAATCAGCCCCAGCATTTT,CASTGGFNQPQHF
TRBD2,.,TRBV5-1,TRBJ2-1,TGCGCCAGCAGCCGGGATGCGGGAGGGCCGGTCAATGAGCAGTTCTTC,CASSRDAGGPVNEQFF
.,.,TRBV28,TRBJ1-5,TGTGCCAGCAGTGCACTCGGGCAGGATAGCAATCAGCCCCAGCATTTT,CASSALGQDSNQPQHF
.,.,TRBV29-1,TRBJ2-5,TGCAGCGTTGCTATGGGCGGGAAAGAGACCCAGTACTTC,CSVAMGGKETQYF
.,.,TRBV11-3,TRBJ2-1,TGTGCCAGCAGCTTAGAAGATACATCCTACAATGAGCAGTTCTTC,CASSLEDTSYNEQFF
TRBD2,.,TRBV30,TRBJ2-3,TGTGCCTGGAGGACCTTGAAAACGGGAGGTGCAGATACGCAGTATTTT,CAWRTLKTGGADTQYF
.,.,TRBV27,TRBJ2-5,TGTGCCAGCAGTTCTTCAGGAGGTGAAGAGACCCAGTACTTC,CASSSSGGEETQYF
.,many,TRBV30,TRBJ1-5,TGTGCCTGGAGTGGGAGCAATCAGCCCCAGCATTTT,CAWSGSNQPQHF
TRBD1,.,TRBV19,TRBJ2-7,TGTGCCAGTATGGGACAGGATGGCCTCTACGAGCAGTACTTC,CASMGQDGLYEQYF
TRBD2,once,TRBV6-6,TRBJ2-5,TGTGCCAGCACGCGGGAGAGGCAAGAGACCCAGTACTTC,CASTRERQETQYF
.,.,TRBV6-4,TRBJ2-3,TGTGCCAGCAGTCCCAGGGGAAGCACAGATACGCAGTATTTT,CASSPRGSTDTQYF